The 32 T cell receptor beta chains given below trace back to one sample, sequenced in a study of blood T cell repertoires in COVID-19. TCRdb keeps only in-frame clones here, not all; method: immunoSEQ multiplex PCR. The sample includes more than 150,000 clones, more than 85% seen only once; the top ten take approximately 2.5%. Sample: peripheral blood. The receptors come from a man aged 40-55 years with active or convalescent COVID-19.

V gene TRBV4-2 combines with J gene TRBJ2-1; TRBD1 matches 9 bases. This CDR3 contains 15 residues. From germline, CDR1 is LGHNA and CDR2 YNFKEQ. With 3 bases clipped from V and 5 bases from J, the junction kept 5 bases outside the gene matches. This CDR3 is CASSQPGTGNNEQFF. For the CDR3, the DNA is TGTGCCAGCAGCCAGCCCGGGACAGGGAACAATGAGCAGTTCTTC.

The V and J genes are TRBV9 and TRBJ2-5; D is undetermined. This CDR3 contains 17 residues. The germline gives CDR1 SGDLS, CDR2 YYNGEE. With 0 bases removed from V and 3 bases from J, the gap between germline ends came to 18 bases. CDR3 sequence (DNA): TGTGCCAGCAGCGTAGGCTACCCCCTTAGGCAGGAAGAGACCCAGTACTTC. Its protein is CASSVGYPLRQEETQYF.

The chain combines TRBV4-2 with TRBJ1-2, with 7 bases matching TRBD1. Germline V CDR1 and CDR2: LGHNA, YNFKEQ. The CDR3 length is 16 residues. J was trimmed by 4 bases and V by 4 bases; bases with no gene match: 12. In DNA, the CDR3 is TGTGCCAGCAGCCCCGAACCGACAGGGACCGCCTATGGCTACACCTTC. Its translation: CASSPEPTGTAYGYTF.

This chain links TRBV25-1 with TRBJ1-1, with TRBD1 matching 10 bases. Looked up from germline, CDR1 is MGHDK and CDR2 is SYGVNS. The CDR3 is 15 amino acids. The J segment lost 0 bases and the V segment lost 4 bases, leaving 2 bases of the junction unmatched. The CDR3 here is CASSGTGGMNTEAFF. CDR3 nucleotides: TGTGCCAGCAGTGGGACAGGGGGTATGAACACTGAAGCTTTCTTT.

J is TRBJ2-5 and V is TRBV2; no firm D call. There are 13 residues in the CDR3. The V gene lost 4 bases and the J gene lost 4 bases, with 10 bases spanning the gap. The germline V gene encodes CDR1 SNHLY and CDR2 FYNNEI. CDR3 in amino acids: CASSAGLLETQYF. DNA for the CDR3: TGTGCCAGCAGTGCCGGGTTACTAGAGACCCAGTACTTC.

The chain links TRBV10-3 to TRBJ2-7, with TRBD2 matching 11 bases. The CDR3 has 15 residues. The junction had 9 bases not matched to a gene; V was cut back by 2 bases and J by 9 bases. Germline loops: CDR1 ENHRY, CDR2 SYGVKD. This CDR3 reads CAISETLAGGSGQYF. CDR3 nucleotides: TGTGCCATCAGTGAGACCCTAGCGGGGGGTTCGGGGCAGTACTTC.

The V gene is TRBV28, the J gene TRBJ1-4, with D unclear. Germline lookup yields CDR1 MDHEN and CDR2 SYDVKM. The CDR3 loop spans 14 amino acids. Trimming took off 6 bases at V and 8 bases at J, with 16 bases between the two ends. For the CDR3, the DNA is TGTGCCAGCAGCCTCACTTTTTTGAGGGAAAAACTGTTTTTT. Translated: CASSLTFLREKLFF. The full variable domain, rest sourced from reference TRBV28 and TRBJ1-4, is DVKVTQSSRYLVKRTGEKVFLECVQDMDHENMFWYRQDPGLGLRLIYFSYDVKMKEKGDIPEGYSVSREKKERFSLILESASTNQTSMYLCASSLTFLREKLFFGSGTQLSVL.

This chain uses TRBV27 with TRBJ2-3; 9 bases fit TRBD2. This CDR3 contains 15 residues. In germline, CDR1 is MNHEY, CDR2 SMNVEV (reference sequence). With V trimmed by 7 bases and J by 0 bases, 5 bases remained unmatched. The CDR3 spells CASTLAGQSTDTQYF. As DNA, the CDR3 is TGTGCCAGCACGCTAGCGGGGCAAAGCACAGATACGCAGTATTTT.

This clone came up once. The V gene is TRBV5-1, the J gene TRBJ2-7, with TRBD1 identical over 10 bases. The J segment lost 5 bases and the V segment lost 0 bases, leaving 5 bases of the junction unmatched. The CDR3 runs to 15 residues. Per germline, CDR1 SGHRS and CDR2 YFSETQ. This CDR3 is CASSLVGTGVHEQYF. The DNA for the CDR3 is TGCGCCAGCAGCTTGGTTGGGACAGGGGTACACGAGCAGTACTTC.

The genes are TRBV4-1 and TRBJ1-5; D is uncertain. The CDR3 has 13 amino acids. Germline V gene sequence: CDR1 MGHRA, CDR2 YSYEKL. V was pared by 1 base and J by 7 bases, with 8 bases between. The CDR3 DNA sequence: TGCGCCAGCAGCCAAGCCAGGCAACAGCCCCAGCATTTT. Amino acid sequence: CASSQARQQPQHF.

The chain has TRBV19 and TRBJ2-2; no clear D. This CDR3 region has 15 residues. CDR1 is LNHDA and CDR2 is SQIVND in the germline V gene (reference sequence). Trimming took off 7 bases at V and 2 bases at J, with 14 bases between the two ends. CDR3 coding DNA: TGTGCCAGTACATTGTCACTCCTAAACACCGGGGAGCTGTTTTTT. Encoded protein: CASTLSLLNTGELFF.

This chain joins TRBV28 and TRBJ1-2, with D perhaps TRBD1 (5 bases). This CDR3 spans 12 amino acids. Trimming pared 6 bases from V and 8 bases from J, leaving 13 bases between. Germline V gives CDR1 MDHEN, CDR2 SYDVKM. CDR3 protein: CASRYRPSGYTF. CDR3 sequence (DNA): TGTGCCAGCAGGTACAGGCCAAGCGGCTACACCTTC.

V and J are TRBV10-1 and TRBJ2-3, with D possibly matching TRBD2 (6 bases). This CDR3 is 17 amino acids long. The germline CDR1 and CDR2 sequences are WNHNN and SYGVQD (reference sequence). V dropped 0 bases and J dropped 0 bases, with 13 bases sitting between them. DNA of the CDR3: TGCGCCAGCAGTGAGTCGGAGGAGGGACCTAGCACAGATACGCAGTATTTT. Protein sequence: CASSESEEGPSTDTQYF.

The chain carries TRBV28 and TRBJ1-5, with 8 bases identical to TRBD1. Unmatched junction bases numbered 12, after V lost 8 bases and J lost 3 bases. The CDR3 is made up of 16 amino acids. Germline loops: CDR1 MDHEN, CDR2 SYDVKM. The CDR3 DNA reads TGTGCCAGCCGAACGCATAGGACAGGGCCCAATCAGCCCCAGCATTTT. Encoded protein: CASRTHRTGPNQPQHF.

CDR3 region: CASSALAAAYNEQFF. The DNA of the CDR3 is TGTGCCAGTAGTGCGCTAGCGGCGGCCTACAATGAGCAGTTCTTC. The rearrangement joins TRBV19 to TRBJ2-1, with 7 bases that match TRBD2. CDR3 size: 15 residues. Germline V gene lookup returns CDR1 LNHDA and CDR2 SQIVND (reference sequence). V dropped 5 bases and J dropped 2; count of bases not matched to a gene: 6.

This chain uses TRBV28 with TRBJ1-3; 8 nucleotides agree with TRBD1. V gave up 3 bases and J gave up 8 bases; unmatched junction bases: 9. The CDR3 has 15 residues. Looked up from germline, CDR1 is MDHEN and CDR2 is SYDVKM. The CDR3 nucleotides are TGTGCCAGCAGTTTTGGTCCAGGGGGCGCGGACACCATATATTTT. Its translation: CASSFGPGGADTIYF.

The gene calls are TRBV12-3 or TRBV12-4 and TRBJ2-7; perhaps TRBD1 as D (5 bases). There are 12 residues in the CDR3. Trimming removed 5 bases at V and 2 bases at J, with 7 bases between. The CDR3 sequence is CASSEDTYEQYF. The CDR3 nucleotides read TGTGCCAGCAGTGAGGACACCTACGAGCAGTACTTC.

V usage is TRBV11-1 and J usage is TRBJ2-4; TRBD1 is a possible D gene (6 bases). The CDR3 extends over 14 amino acids. Germline values: CDR1 SGHAT, CDR2 FQDESV (reference sequence). V gave up 6 bases and J gave up 9 bases, with 18 bases separating them. In nucleotides, the CDR3 is TGTGCCAGCAGTTTCGGCAGGGGCGACGGCATTCAGTACTTC. It encodes CASSFGRGDGIQYF.

The genes are TRBV29-1 and TRBJ1-1; weak D call: TRBD1 (6 bases). V was shortened by 5 bases and J by 7 bases, with 23 bases between the two germline ends. This CDR3 region has 15 residues. CDR1 and CDR2 (germline): SQVTM, ANQGSEA. In nucleotides, the CDR3 is TGCAGCGTTAAGGGCGGGGGCCCGGTTGAGGGTGAAGCTTTCTTT. Amino acids: CSVKGGGPVEGEAFF.

This CDR3 reads CASSISGADEQYF. CDR3 DNA: TGTGCCAGCAGCATCTCTGGGGCCGACGAGCAGTACTTC. The V call is TRBV11-3, the J call TRBJ2-7; D possibly corresponds to TRBD1 (5 bases). The germline V and J ends were trimmed by 5 bases and 5 bases, with 13 bases remaining between them. This CDR3 is 13 amino acids long. Germline V CDR1 and CDR2: SGHNT, YENEEA.

The genes are TRBV5-1 and TRBJ1-2, with 7 bases lining up with TRBD1. This CDR3 has 15 amino acids. Germline lookup yields CDR1 SGHRS and CDR2 YFSETQ. With 3 bases clipped from V and 4 bases from J, the junction kept 9 bases outside the gene matches. The CDR3 DNA reads TGCGCCAGCAGCTCAACAGGGGAGGCGGCCTATGGCTACACCTTC. Translating gives CASSSTGEAAYGYTF.

The rearrangement uses TRBV6-5 and TRBJ1-6; TRBD1 might be the D (5 bases). The CDR3 is made up of 13 amino acids. Trimming stripped 5 bases from V and 7 bases from J, with 9 bases between. The germline gives CDR1 MNHEY, CDR2 SVGAGI. The CDR3 DNA follows: TGTGCCAGCAGTCCGACAGTAAATTCACCCCTCCACTTT. Its translation: CASSPTVNSPLHF.

The gene calls are TRBV4-3 and TRBJ1-4; 9 positions match TRBD1. V lost 0 bases to trimming and J lost 6 bases; unmatched junction nucleotides: 5. Germline-derived CDR1 and CDR2 are LGHNA and YSLEER. The CDR3 covers 16 residues. CDR3 amino acids: CASSQDPRQGDEKLFF. CDR3 DNA sequence: TGCGCCAGCAGCCAAGATCCGAGACAGGGGGATGAAAAACTGTTTTTT.

The J gene is TRBJ2-1, the V gene TRBV4-1; 8 positions match TRBD2. This CDR3 region has 15 residues. The germline gives CDR1 MGHRA, CDR2 YSYEKL. Losses at the gene ends were 2 bases for V and 5 bases for J; bases not matched to a gene: 5. The DNA of the CDR3 is TGCGCCAGCAGCCAATTAGCGGGGAACAACAATGAGCAGTTCTTC. Amino acids: CASSQLAGNNNEQFF.

The rearrangement joins TRBV5-4 to TRBJ2-7; 7 bases are shared with TRBD1. V was pared by 0 bases and J by 4 bases, with 1 base of the junction left unmatched. This CDR3 has 13 amino acids. Germline-derived CDR1 and CDR2 are SGHNT and YYREEE (reference sequence). As DNA, the CDR3 is TGTGCCAGCAGCTTGGAACAGGGGTACGAGCAGTACTTC. Protein: CASSLEQGYEQYF. Filled out from reference TRBV5-4 and TRBJ2-7, the complete variable domain reads ETGVTQSPTHLIKTRGQQVTLRCSSQSGHNTVSWYQQALGQGPQFIFQYYREEENGRGNFPPRFSGLQFPNYSSELNVNALELDDSALYLCASSLEQGYEQYFGPGTRLTVT.

This rearrangement joins TRBV18 to TRBJ1-3; 7 bases match TRBD1. Per the germline V gene, CDR1 is KGHSH and CDR2 is LQKENI. The CDR3 is made up of 15 amino acids. Losses at the gene ends were 3 bases for V and 2 bases for J; bases not matched to a gene: 4. The CDR3 sequence: CASSPKTGAGNTIYF. CDR3 DNA: TGTGCCAGCTCACCCAAAACAGGGGCTGGAAACACCATATATTTT.

This chain links TRBV2 with TRBJ1-2, with TRBD1 identical over 9 bases. J was trimmed by 3 bases and V by 4 bases; bases with no gene match: 3. The germline gives CDR1 SNHLY, CDR2 FYNNEI. CDR3 length: 14 residues. The CDR3 bases are TGTGCCAGCAGTGGCGGGACAGGGTACTATGGCTACACCTTC. It is translated as CASSGGTGYYGYTF.

This clone was observed once. The chain is built from TRBV7-2 and TRBJ1-2, with D possibly matching TRBD1 (5 bases). From germline, CDR1 is SGHTA and CDR2 FQGNSA. The germline V and J ends were trimmed by 3 bases and 8 bases, with 13 bases remaining between them. The CDR3 length is 13 residues. The CDR3 coding sequence is TGTGCCAGCAGCTTGGTGACAGCGCGAGGCTACACCTTC. Encoded protein: CASSLVTARGYTF.

This clone was seen just once. This chain joins TRBV28 and TRBJ2-5; 10 bases fit TRBD1. The V and J ends lost 7 bases and 8 bases, in that order; junction bases with no gene match: 4. The CDR3 has 12 amino acids. Germline-derived CDR1 and CDR2 are MDHEN and SYDVKM. CDR3 sequence reads: CASIGTGDTQYF. For the CDR3, the DNA is TGTGCCAGCATCGGGACAGGGGATACCCAGTACTTC.

The genes are TRBV30 and TRBJ1-1; no clear D gene. Germline V gives CDR1 GTSNPN, CDR2 SVGIG (reference sequence). V was trimmed by 0 bases and J by 3 bases, leaving 5 bases between them. The CDR3 is made up of 12 amino acids. The CDR3 region is CAWSVLHTEAFF. The CDR3 DNA sequence: TGTGCCTGGAGTGTCCTTCACACTGAAGCTTTCTTT. Supplemented by reference TRBV30 and TRBJ1-1, the full variable domain reads SQTIHQWPATLVQPVGSPLSLECTVEGTSNPNLYWYRQAAGRGLQLLFYSVGIGQISSEVPQNLSASRPQDRQFILSSKKLLLSDSGFYLCAWSVLHTEAFFGQGTRLTVV.

This sequence joins TRBV3-1 (or the pseudogene TRBV3-2) and TRBJ1-5; no definite D call. This CDR3 has 12 residues. The V and J ends lost 1 base and 9 bases respectively, with 7 bases between them. Per germline, CDR1 LGHDT and CDR2 YNNKEL (reference sequence). The CDR3 DNA reads as TGTGCCAGCAGCCAAGGGCAGTCGCCCCAGCATTTT. Amino acid sequence: CASSQGQSPQHF.

This clone was counted a few times. The chain combines TRBV19 with TRBJ1-6; D is ambiguous. CDR3 length equals 12 residues. Germline V lookup: CDR1 LNHDA, CDR2 SQIVND (reference sequence). V was cut by 5 bases and J by 5 bases, with 4 bases left in between. In DNA form, the CDR3 reads TGTGCCAGTAGTGGAGATAATTCACCCCTCCACTTT. It encodes CASSGDNSPLHF.